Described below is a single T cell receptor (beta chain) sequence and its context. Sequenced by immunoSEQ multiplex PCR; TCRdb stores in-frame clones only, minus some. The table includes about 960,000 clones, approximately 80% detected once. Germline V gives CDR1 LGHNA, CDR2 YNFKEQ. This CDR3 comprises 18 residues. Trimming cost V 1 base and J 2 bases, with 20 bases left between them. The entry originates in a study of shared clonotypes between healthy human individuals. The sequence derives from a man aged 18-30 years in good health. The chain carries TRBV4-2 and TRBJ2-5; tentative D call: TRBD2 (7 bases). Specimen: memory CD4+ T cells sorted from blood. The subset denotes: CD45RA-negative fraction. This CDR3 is CASSQGDLGAGAQETQYF. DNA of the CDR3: TGTGCCAGCAGCCAAGGGGATTTGGGCGCGGGGGCACAAGAGACCCAGTACTTC.